This TCR beta chain was captured in a study of PD-L1 blockade in urothelial cancer. Libraries were prepared by immunoSEQ multiplex PCR; TCRdb keeps only in-frame clonotypes and omits some of them. Of some 500 clones in the sample, 30% to 35% were seen once. The CDR3 is made up of 15 amino acids. Germline values: CDR1 GTSNPN, CDR2 SVGIG (reference sequence). Of note for this clone: Its antigen is as yet unknown. Sequence at one end of the junction differs from germline and may be a read error.

Study-wide points: Larger 3-week expansion of tumor-associated blood clones was seen in durable-benefit patients.

This chain joins TRBV30 and TRBJ2-7, with D possibly called TRBD1 or TRBD2 (5 bases each). The sequence was collected from a woman in her seventies with urothelial cancer. The material sequenced was tumor tissue, taken before atezolizumab (anti-PD-L1) treatment. This chain's CDR3 is CAWSVPGDDSYEQYF. CDR3 coding DNA: TGTGCTTGGAGTGTACCCGGGGACGACTCCTACGAGCAGTACTTC.